Listed here are 13 T cell receptor beta chains from one sample, sequenced in a study of preoperative IRX-2 immunotherapy in early breast cancer. Treatment specified: preoperative locoregional IRX-2 cytokine immunotherapy. Using immunoSEQ multiplex PCR, the repertoire was profiled, and TCRdb retains in-frame clones only, with some absent. Of approximately 100,000 clones in the sample, 75% to 90% are singletons; the top ten hold 2% to 2.5%. Sample: tumor tissue, taken after IRX-2 immunotherapy. The receptors derive from a human donor with breast cancer.

The table lists this clone with a few counts. This rearrangement joins TRBV19 to TRBJ1-1, with D possibly being TRBD1 (5 bases). V was shortened by 1 base and J by 5 bases, with 23 bases between the two germline ends. CDR1 is LNHDA, CDR2 SQIVND, per germline (reference sequence). The CDR3 has 18 amino acids. CDR3 amino acids: CASSIVRPGRIFRTEAFF. Here the CDR3 DNA reads TGTGCCAGTAGTATAGTCAGACCAGGGCGGATCTTCAGGACTGAAGCTTTCTTT.

This rearrangement joins TRBV19 to TRBJ2-1, with a weak D call TRBD1 (6 bases). Trimming pared 8 bases from V and 0 bases from J, leaving 14 bases between. Germline V CDR1 and CDR2: LNHDA, SQIVND (reference sequence). This CDR3 region has 15 residues. In nucleotides, the CDR3 is TGTGCCAGTCGGATAAGGGGGAGCTCCTACAATGAGCAGTTCTTC. It codes for CASRIRGSSYNEQFF.

The genes are TRBV6-8 and TRBJ1-6, with D uncertain. CDR1 is MNHGY, CDR2 SAAAGT, per germline. Between the trimmed V and J ends, which lost 2 bases and 0 bases, there was a span of 8 bases. The CDR3 is 16 residues long. CDR3 protein: CASSYDSGSYNSPLHF. Written as DNA, the CDR3 is TGTGCCAGCAGTTACGATTCCGGCTCCTATAATTCACCCCTCCACTTT.

The chain couples TRBV11-3 to TRBJ1-4, with unresolved D. Looked up from germline, CDR1 is SGHNT and CDR2 is YENEEA. CDR3 length: 17 amino acids. Trimming took 1 base from V and 7 from J, leaving 19 bases between them. The chain's CDR3 is CASSLVSDWANVEKLFF. CDR3 nucleotides: TGTGCCAGCAGCTTAGTCTCCGATTGGGCGAACGTTGAAAAACTGTTTTTT.

The chain couples TRBV28 to TRBJ1-2, with D perhaps matching TRBD1 (5 bases). The CDR3 spans 14 residues. Germline lookup yields CDR1 MDHEN and CDR2 SYDVKM. With 4 bases removed from V and 1 base from J, the gap between germline ends came to 10 bases. Here the CDR3 reads CASSSATVNYGYTF. Written as DNA, the CDR3 is TGTGCCAGCAGTTCAGCGACAGTTAACTATGGCTACACCTTC.

The chain joins TRBV1 to TRBJ1-4; the DNA was not compared with TRBD1, the D call given in the table. TRBV1 is tagged as a pseudogene. The CDR3 has 18 amino acids. The CDR3 spells CTSSRPRALQDTNEKLFF. For the CDR3, the DNA is TGCACCAGCAGCCGACCCAGGGCCCTTCAGGACACTAATGAAAAACTGTTTTTT.

The V gene is TRBV6-8, the J gene TRBJ2-1, with 7 bases aligning to TRBD1. The CDR3 runs 12 residues. V lost 10 bases, J lost 2 bases, and 2 bases stayed unmatched. Per the germline V gene, CDR1 is MNHGY and CDR2 is SAAAGT. For the CDR3, the DNA is TGTGCCATCAGGGGGACCTACAATGAGCAGTTCTTC. Translated, it gives CAIRGTYNEQFF.

V and J are TRBV7-8 and TRBJ1-4; D is possibly TRBD1 (6 bases). V lost 5 bases and J lost 3, with 13 bases in between. The V gene's germline CDR1 is SGHVS and CDR2 FQNEAQ. This CDR3 has 15 residues. The CDR3 nucleotides read TGTGCCAGCAGCCTGTTGGGGGCGTCTAATGAAAAACTGTTTTTT. Translation: CASSLLGASNEKLFF.

The chain has TRBV18 and TRBJ1-5; 7 nucleotides match TRBD1. V was pared by 6 bases and J by 4 bases, with 3 bases of the junction left unmatched. In germline, CDR1 is KGHSH, CDR2 LQKENI. This CDR3 is 13 amino acids long. CDR3 DNA sequence: TGTGCCAGCTCCGAGACAGGGAATCAGCCCCAGCATTTT. Protein product: CASSETGNQPQHF.

V is TRBV18 and J is TRBJ2-3; unclear D gene. This CDR3 region has 14 residues. Germline values: CDR1 KGHSH, CDR2 LQKENI. The V gene lost 6 bases and the J gene lost 2 bases, with 12 bases spanning the gap. The CDR3 sequence is CASSPSSTTDTQYF. The CDR3 nucleotides read TGTGCCAGCTCGCCAAGCAGCACCACAGATACGCAGTATTTT.

The chain joins TRBV6-8 to TRBJ1-1, with D possibly TRBD1 on 6 matching bases. CDR1 is MNHGY, CDR2 SAAAGT, per germline. Between the trimmed V and J ends, which lost 2 bases and 8 bases, there was a span of 9 bases. This CDR3 contains 12 residues. DNA of the CDR3: TGTGCCAGCAGTTACAACAGGGAAGAAGCTTTCTTT. The encoded protein is CASSYNREEAFF.

The V gene is TRBV18, the J gene TRBJ2-7; a weak D match, TRBD2 (5 bases). Trimming pared 0 bases from V and 4 bases from J, leaving 10 bases between. The CDR3 spans 14 residues. The germline V gene has CDR1 KGHSH and CDR2 LQKENI. CDR3 sequence reads: CASSPPLVPYEQYF. CDR3 sequence (DNA): TGTGCCAGCTCACCACCACTAGTTCCATACGAGCAGTACTTC.

This rearrangement joins TRBV29-1 to TRBJ2-3; D remains unclear. The CDR3 is 12 amino acids. Trimming removed 7 bases from V and 2 bases from J, with 10 bases in between. Germline V gene data show CDR1 as SQVTM and CDR2 as ANQGSEA. CDR3 in amino acids: CSARPSTDTQYF. In nucleotides, the CDR3 is TGCAGCGCGAGACCATCCACAGATACGCAGTATTTT.